Listed here are 32 T cell receptor beta chains from one sample, sequenced in a study of OX40 agonist ivuxolimab in advanced cancers. TCRdb's copy holds only in-frame clones and misses some; the assay was immunoSEQ multiplex PCR. The sample has under 200,000 clones; 85% to 95% are singletons. Sequenced material: CD4+ or CD8+ T cells sorted from blood, taken in a trial of the OX40 agonist ivuxolimab. These receptors were taken from an adult with an advanced solid tumor such as melanoma, head and neck, liver or kidney cancer.

In this sample, this clone turned up a few times. J is TRBJ2-7 and V is TRBV29-1, with D possibly matching TRBD2 (6 bases). This CDR3 comprises 13 residues. V shed 8 bases and J shed 2 bases, with 16 bases lying between them. Germline-derived CDR1 and CDR2 are SQVTM and ANQGSEA. CDR3: CSFCAGPPYEQYF. In DNA form, the CDR3 reads TGCAGCTTTTGCGCGGGACCTCCCTACGAGCAGTACTTC.

CDR3 DNA sequence: TGTGCCAGCAGCCCGGACAGTGACACTGAAGCTTTCTTT. This codes for CASSPDSDTEAFF. V is TRBV2 and J is TRBJ1-1; a possible D gene is TRBD1 (6 bases). The germline V gene has CDR1 SNHLY and CDR2 FYNNEI. The CDR3 totals 13 residues. V lost 6 bases and J 3 bases, leaving 11 bases between the germline ends.

J is TRBJ1-1 and V is TRBV28, with D unclear. Germline V CDR1 and CDR2: MDHEN, SYDVKM. CDR3 length equals 18 residues. Trimming removed 2 bases from V and 0 bases from J, with 19 bases in between. The CDR3 DNA is TGTGCCAGCAGTTTACGCCGACGTTCGACACTTATGAACACTGAAGCTTTCTTT. Translated: CASSLRRRSTLMNTEAFF.

The V call is TRBV28, the J call TRBJ1-5; TRBD1 matches at 7 bases. The CDR3 consists of 16 residues. CDR1 is MDHEN, CDR2 SYDVKM, per germline. V was clipped by 3 bases and J by 1 base; unmatched bases: 6. The CDR3 loop is CASSLRGQPSNQPQHF. CDR3 DNA: TGTGCCAGCAGTTTGAGGGGACAGCCCAGCAATCAGCCCCAGCATTTT. The variable domain in full, completed from reference TRBV28 and TRBJ1-5, reads DVKVTQSSRYLVKRTGEKVFLECVQDMDHENMFWYRQDPGLGLRLIYFSYDVKMKEKGDIPEGYSVSREKKERFSLILESASTNQTSMYLCASSLRGQPSNQPQHFGDGTRLSIL.

This rearrangement joins TRBV19 to TRBJ2-7; tentatively, D is TRBD2 (5 bases). The CDR3 spans 16 residues. The V gene's germline CDR1 is LNHDA and CDR2 SQIVND (reference sequence). Deletions cut 6 bases from V and 0 bases from J, with 18 bases between. This chain's CDR3 is CASSDLRGSGSYEQYF. In DNA, the CDR3 is TGTGCCAGTAGCGACCTCCGAGGGTCCGGCTCCTACGAGCAGTACTTC.

This sequence joins TRBV7-9 and TRBJ1-5; 9 bases map to TRBD1. This CDR3 region has 16 residues. J gave up 3 bases and V 5 bases, and 8 bases lay outside the gene matches. Germline V gene lookup returns CDR1 SEHNR and CDR2 FQNEAQ (reference sequence). The CDR3 DNA reads as TGTGCCAGCAGCGCGTCCCGGGACAGGGTCAATCAGCCCCAGCATTTT. The encoded protein is CASSASRDRVNQPQHF. Based on the CDR3 plus reference TRBV7-9 and TRBJ1-5, the full variable domain is DTGVSQNPRHKITKRGQNVTFRCDPISEHNRLYWYRQTLGQGPEFLTYFQNEAQLEKSRLLSDRFSAERPKGSFSTLEIQRTEQGDSAMYLCASSASRDRVNQPQHFGDGTRLSIL.

This clone has just one count. The chain couples TRBV6-5 to TRBJ1-2; TRBD1 matches 7 bases. The V and J ends lost 1 base and 3 bases, in that order; junction bases with no gene match: 5. Germline V gene sequence: CDR1 MNHEY, CDR2 SVGAGI. This CDR3 is 15 amino acids long. The CDR3 here is CASSYWTGYYYGYTF. The DNA of the CDR3 is TGTGCCAGCAGTTACTGGACAGGTTACTACTATGGCTACACCTTC.

The chain links TRBV14 to TRBJ1-3; D gene ambiguous. The length of the CDR3 is 15 residues. Germline CDR1 SGHDN, CDR2 FVKESK. The V end was cut by 4 bases, the J end by 3 bases, with 13 bases between. CDR3 sequence reads: CASSPIVAYGNTIYF. The CDR3 DNA reads as TGTGCCAGCAGCCCTATTGTAGCGTATGGAAACACCATATATTTT. The full variable domain, its missing parts supplied by reference TRBV14 and TRBJ1-3, is EAGVTQFPSHSVIEKGQTVTLRCDPISGHDNLYWYRRVMGKEIKFLLHFVKESKQDESGMPNNRFLAERTGGTYSTLKVQPAELEDSGVYFCASSPIVAYGNTIYFGEGSWLTVV.

This clone has just one count. This specimen includes other DNA sequences encoding the same CDR3. This chain connects TRBV18 to TRBJ1-1, with a possible D match to TRBD1 (5 bases). CDR3 length equals 14 residues. Trimming removed 3 bases from V and 0 bases from J, with 8 bases in between. CDR1 is KGHSH and CDR2 is LQKENI in the germline V gene. CDR3 sequence: CASSPGQLNTEAFF. CDR3 DNA sequence: TGTGCCAGCTCACCCGGACAACTGAACACTGAAGCTTTCTTT.

The chain combines TRBV7-2 with TRBJ2-5; D could derive from TRBD1 or TRBD2 (5 bases each). The CDR3 has 13 amino acids. Deletions cut 8 bases from V and 2 bases from J, with 12 bases between. CDR1 is SGHTA, CDR2 FQGNSA, per germline. In DNA, the CDR3 is TGTGCCAGCTGCCGGGACCCTCAAGAGACCCAGTACTTC. This codes for CASCRDPQETQYF.

The V call is TRBV7-2, the J call TRBJ1-1, with a weak D call TRBD1 (5 bases). CDR3 size: 14 residues. V shed 6 bases and J shed 4 bases, with 15 bases lying between them. Per germline, CDR1 SGHTA and CDR2 FQGNSA. The CDR3, as DNA: TGTGCCAGCAGTACTCCGCGGGGGTTCACTGAAGCTTTCTTT. As protein: CASSTPRGFTEAFF.

This chain uses TRBV7-2 with TRBJ1-5, with a tentative D call TRBD1 (5 bases). The CDR3 totals 13 residues. The germline V gene encodes CDR1 SGHTA and CDR2 FQGNSA. Trimming removed 3 bases from V and 4 bases from J, with 7 bases in between. The CDR3 DNA reads TGTGCCAGCAGCTTGGGGGTTAATCAGCCCCAGCATTTT. Translating gives CASSLGVNQPQHF.

The V call is TRBV7-2, the J call TRBJ2-7; no firm D call. Germline V CDR1 and CDR2: SGHTA, FQGNSA. Trimming took 3 bases from V and 5 from J, leaving 11 bases between them. This CDR3 comprises 13 residues. CDR3 residues: CASSLPPWDEQYF. For the CDR3, the DNA is TGTGCCAGCAGCTTGCCTCCCTGGGACGAGCAGTACTTC.

In nucleotides, the CDR3 is TGTGCCAGCAGTCCAGCGGGGGGGGAGGTTTATACGCAGTATTTT. Translating gives CASSPAGGEVYTQYF. The V gene is TRBV27, the J gene TRBJ2-3; 10 nucleotides align to TRBD2. CDR3 length equals 15 residues. V shed 5 bases and J 7 bases; nucleotides not matched to a gene: 9. The germline V gene has CDR1 MNHEY and CDR2 SMNVEV (reference sequence).

Concerning this clone itself: Other nucleotide sequences from this sample produce the same CDR3. The CDR3 coding sequence is TGTGCCAGCAGTTCCCGGACAGGGGGCAATCAGCCCCAGCATTTT. Amino acid sequence: CASSSRTGGNQPQHF. The V and J genes are TRBV6-5 and TRBJ1-5, with 9 bases lining up with TRBD1. The V and J ends lost 4 bases and 2 bases, in that order; junction bases with no gene match: 3. Per germline, CDR1 MNHEY and CDR2 SVGAGI. The CDR3 runs 15 residues.

The rearrangement links TRBV30 to TRBJ2-5, with D perhaps TRBD1 or TRBD2 (5 bases each). V shed 3 bases and J shed 8 bases, with 13 bases lying between them. Germline loops: CDR1 GTSNPN, CDR2 SVGIG (reference sequence). This CDR3 comprises 12 residues. In nucleotides, the CDR3 is TGTGCCTGGAGCCTCCTCGGGGCCACCCAGTACTTC. The encoded protein is CAWSLLGATQYF. The full variable domain, completed using reference TRBV30 and TRBJ2-5, is SQTIHQWPATLVQPVGSPLSLECTVEGTSNPNLYWYRQAAGRGLQLLFYSVGIGQISSEVPQNLSASRPQDRQFILSSKKLLLSDSGFYLCAWSLLGATQYFGPGTRLLVL.

This clone was detected only once. This chain connects TRBV7-9 to TRBJ1-5; D unclear. The CDR3 spans 15 residues. Germline CDR1 SEHNR, CDR2 FQNEAQ (reference sequence). The V end was cut by 1 base, the J end by 2 bases, with 9 bases between. The CDR3 region is CASSLVGGGNQPQHF. CDR3 nucleotide sequence: TGTGCCAGCAGCTTAGTGGGTGGTGGCAATCAGCCCCAGCATTTT.

Concerning this clone itself: This CDR3 fails to terminate in the conserved phenylalanine or tryptophan, so it likely reflects a read error. CDR3 sequence reads: CASSFGQDTEAFL. Here the CDR3 DNA reads TGCGCCAGCAGCTTCGGACAGGACACTGAAGCTTTCCTT. V and J are TRBV5-1 and TRBJ1-1; 7 bases align to TRBD1. The V and J ends lost 2 bases and 3 bases, in that order; junction bases with no gene match: 1. The CDR3 covers 13 residues. Germline loops: CDR1 SGHRS, CDR2 YFSETQ.

The chain carries TRBV4-3 and TRBJ1-4; maybe TRBD1 (6 bases). The CDR3 sequence is 18 residues long. From germline, CDR1 is LGHNA and CDR2 YSLEER. V was clipped by 1 base and J by 8 bases, with 23 bases between them. Here the CDR3 reads CASSQVSGHPLTGEKLFF. The CDR3 DNA reads as TGCGCCAGCAGCCAAGTGTCGGGACACCCCTTGACGGGGGAAAAACTGTTTTTT.

The chain is built from TRBV7-9 and TRBJ1-4, with 10 bases identical to TRBD1. This CDR3 is built from 14 residues. Looked up from germline, CDR1 is SEHNR and CDR2 is FQNEAQ (reference sequence). J lost 5 bases, V lost 5 bases, and 2 bases had no gene match. The CDR3 DNA is TGTGCCAGCAGCCCGGGACAGGGGAATGAAAAACTGTTTTTT. Amino acid sequence: CASSPGQGNEKLFF.

This chain links TRBV7-2 with TRBJ2-5, with unresolved D. This CDR3 spans 13 amino acids. Deletions cut 3 bases from V and 7 bases from J, with 12 bases between. Germline-derived CDR1 and CDR2 are SGHTA and FQGNSA. CDR3: CASSLMGSGTQYF. CDR3 nucleotide sequence: TGTGCCAGCAGCTTGATGGGATCGGGGACCCAGTACTTC.

This clone occurred once. The rearrangement links TRBV27 to TRBJ1-4; perhaps TRBD1 as D (5 bases). Germline-derived CDR1 and CDR2 are MNHEY and SMNVEV (reference sequence). With 2 bases removed from V and 0 bases from J, the gap between germline ends came to 16 bases. The CDR3 is 18 amino acids. The CDR3 region is CASSLRVREGTTNEKLFF. Here the CDR3 DNA reads TGTGCCAGCAGTTTAAGGGTCCGCGAGGGGACAACTAATGAAAAACTGTTTTTT.

The CDR3: CASSEGWRGGTDTQYF. The CDR3 bases are TGTGCCAGCAGTGAAGGGTGGCGGGGGGGGACAGATACGCAGTATTTT. The chain couples TRBV2 to TRBJ2-3; 9 bases align to TRBD2. This CDR3 region has 16 residues. The V gene end was trimmed by 1 base and the J gene end by 3 bases; junction bases not matched to a gene: 5. Germline CDR1 and CDR2: SNHLY and FYNNEI.

J is TRBJ2-5 and V is TRBV4-1, with D uncertain. V was cut by 4 bases and J by 1 base, with 13 bases left in between. Per the germline V gene, CDR1 is MGHRA and CDR2 is YSYEKL. This CDR3 has 15 residues. The CDR3 bases are TGCGCCAGCAGCCCTCGATGGGGTGTCCAAGAGACCCAGTACTTC. Its protein product is CASSPRWGVQETQYF.

CDR3 nucleotides: TGTGCCAGCAGCGTAGCTCCGGACAGAGGGCAGGAGGAGCAGTACTTC. It encodes CASSVAPDRGQEEQYF. The rearrangement uses TRBV9 and TRBJ2-7; the D gene is possibly TRBD1 (6 bases). The V and J ends lost 0 bases and 7 bases respectively, with 20 bases between them. Germline lookup yields CDR1 SGDLS and CDR2 YYNGEE. The CDR3 spans 16 residues. The full variable domain, its missing parts supplied by reference TRBV9 and TRBJ2-7, is DSGVTQTPKHLITATGQRVTLRCSPRSGDLSVYWYQQSLDQGLQFLIQYYNGEERAKGNILERFSAQQFPDLHSELNLSSLELGDSALYFCASSVAPDRGQEEQYFGPGTRLTVT.

The CDR3 bases are TGTGCCAGCAGCGTAAGTCCGCTCAACAATGAAAAACTGTTTTTT. Its translation is CASSVSPLNNEKLFF. The V gene is TRBV9, the J gene TRBJ1-4; D unresolved. Germline values: CDR1 SGDLS, CDR2 YYNGEE. V was shortened by 1 base and J by 5 bases, with 12 bases between the two germline ends. CDR3 length: 15 residues.

This chain links TRBV5-1 with TRBJ2-5; D not resolved. The germline V gene encodes CDR1 SGHRS and CDR2 YFSETQ. V lost 4 bases and J 2 bases, leaving 6 bases between the germline ends. The CDR3 has 12 amino acids. CDR3 sequence (DNA): TGCGCCAGCAGCCCACAACAAGAGACCCAGTACTTC. The encoded protein is CASSPQQETQYF.

The V call is TRBV7-9, the J call TRBJ1-2; possibly TRBD1 for D (6 bases). Germline CDR1 reads SEHNR; CDR2 reads FQNEAQ (reference sequence). The CDR3 spans 16 residues. V was shortened by 4 bases and J by 0 bases, with 15 bases between the two germline ends. CDR3 sequence reads: CASSSPGTLANYGYTF. The CDR3 DNA follows: TGTGCCAGCAGCTCCCCCGGGACACTGGCTAACTATGGCTACACCTTC. The full variable domain, completed using reference TRBV7-9 and TRBJ1-2, is DTGVSQNPRHKITKRGQNVTFRCDPISEHNRLYWYRQTLGQGPEFLTYFQNEAQLEKSRLLSDRFSAERPKGSFSTLEIQRTEQGDSAMYLCASSSPGTLANYGYTFGSGTRLTVV.

On this clone itself: Other DNA variants within this sample encode the same CDR3. V is TRBV6-6 and J is TRBJ2-7; TRBD2 might be the D (5 bases). Germline V gives CDR1 MNHNY, CDR2 SVGAGI (reference sequence). The CDR3 runs to 13 residues. V shed 4 bases and J shed 1 base, with 8 bases lying between them. This CDR3 reads CASSSRVSYEQYF. DNA of the CDR3: TGTGCCAGCAGTTCGAGGGTATCCTACGAGCAGTACTTC.

The genes are TRBV11-2 and TRBJ1-2; TRBD1 is a possible D gene (5 bases). This CDR3 has 15 amino acids. The germline V gene has CDR1 SGHAT and CDR2 FQNNGV. Trimming stripped 1 base from V and 4 bases from J, with 13 bases between. The CDR3: CASSLGIGGGYGYTF. DNA for the CDR3: TGTGCCAGCAGCTTAGGAATCGGGGGGGGCTATGGCTACACCTTC.

The chain employs TRBV27 and TRBJ2-6; a weak D match, TRBD1 (5 bases). CDR3 length: 16 residues. In germline, CDR1 is MNHEY, CDR2 SMNVEV (reference sequence). V was pared by 6 bases and J by 0 bases, with 12 bases between. CDR3 sequence: CASRLGPLSGANVLTF. CDR3 sequence (DNA): TGTGCCAGCAGGCTGGGGCCACTCTCTGGGGCCAACGTCCTGACTTTC.

V is TRBV15 and J is TRBJ1-6; D is unresolved. The V and J ends lost 0 bases and 3 bases respectively, with 9 bases between them. Germline CDR1 is LNHNV and CDR2 is YYDKDF (reference sequence). The CDR3 loop spans 16 amino acids. The CDR3, as DNA: TGTGCCACCAGCAGAGATACGGCCGTCTATAATTCACCCCTCCACTTT. The encoded protein is CATSRDTAVYNSPLHF.